The 11 T cell receptor beta chains given below trace back to one sample, sequenced in a study of blood T cell repertoires in COVID-19. The protocol was immunoSEQ multiplex PCR, while the TCRdb copy is restricted to in-frame clones and leaves out a portion. The sample lists 40,000 to 55,000 clones, roughly 90% occurring once. Sequenced input: peripheral blood. These receptors were collected from a human donor in a cohort sampled during active COVID-19.

Turning to this clone: The junction and the germline gene differ at one end; a read error may be behind it. V is TRBV6-6 and J is TRBJ1-2; possibly TRBD1 for D (5 bases). Germline assignment: CDR1 MNHNY and CDR2 SVGAGI (reference sequence). The CDR3 runs to 12 residues. In nucleotides, the CDR3 is TGTGCCAGCAGTTACCTGGAGGGGTATCCTGGCTTC. This codes for CASSYLEGYPGF.

The chain carries TRBV29-1 and TRBJ1-2; no reliable D call. The germline CDR1 and CDR2 sequences are SQVTM and ANQGSEA. Trimming took off 3 bases at V and 4 bases at J, with 12 bases between the two ends. CDR3 size: 13 residues. The CDR3, as DNA: TGCAGCGTTGACGAGGCAGTGGGCTATGGCTACACCTTC. Its translation is CSVDEAVGYGYTF. Full variable domain (rest looked up from reference TRBV29-1 and TRBJ1-2): SAVISQKPSRDICQRGTSLTIQCQVDSQVTMMFWYRQQPGQSLTLIATANQGSEATYESGFVIDKFPISRPNLTFSTLTVSNMSPEDSSIYLCSVDEAVGYGYTFGSGTRLTVV.

This rearrangement joins TRBV25-1 to TRBJ2-1, with 7 nucleotides matching TRBD1. Germline lookup yields CDR1 MGHDK and CDR2 SYGVNS. The V and J ends lost 9 bases and 3 bases, in that order; junction bases with no gene match: 5. The CDR3 is made up of 13 amino acids. The CDR3 DNA reads as TGTGCCAGTAGGGACAGCGACTACAATGAGCAGTTCTTC. It encodes CASRDSDYNEQFF.

The J gene is TRBJ2-5, the V gene TRBV5-6; 10 bases line up with TRBD2. The CDR3 runs to 16 residues. Germline V lookup: CDR1 SGHDT, CDR2 YYEEEE. The J segment lost 5 bases and the V segment lost 0 bases, leaving 7 bases of the junction unmatched. This CDR3 is CASSLALAGAGETQYF. The CDR3 DNA follows: TGTGCCAGCAGCTTGGCTCTAGCGGGGGCGGGGGAGACCCAGTACTTC.

The chain combines TRBV19 with TRBJ1-5; D gene uncertain. Germline V gene lookup returns CDR1 LNHDA and CDR2 SQIVND (reference sequence). The CDR3 runs 13 residues. Trimming stripped 3 bases from V and 3 bases from J, with 6 bases between. CDR3: CASSMSINQPQHF. CDR3 nucleotides: TGTGCCAGTAGTATGAGCATCAATCAGCCCCAGCATTTT. Based on the CDR3 plus reference TRBV19 and TRBJ1-5, the full variable domain is DGGITQSPKYLFRKEGQNVTLSCEQNLNHDAMYWYRQDPGQGLRLIYYSQIVNDFQKGDIAEGYSVSREKKESFPLTVTSAQKNPTAFYLCASSMSINQPQHFGDGTRLSIL.

The V and J genes are TRBV20-1 and TRBJ1-1; D gene unclear. Trimming removed 3 bases at V and 1 base at J, with 9 bases between. The CDR3 contains 13 residues. Germline CDR1 DFQATT, CDR2 SNEGSKA (reference sequence). Here the CDR3 DNA reads TGCAGTGCTAGTAGTTGGCAGAACACTGAAGCTTTCTTT. Protein product: CSASSWQNTEAFF.

The table lists this clone with a count of one. This rearrangement joins TRBV7-8 to TRBJ2-2; D possibly corresponds to TRBD2 (6 bases). The CDR3 covers 13 residues. The ends were cut back, 10 bases at V and 0 bases at J, with 9 bases in the middle. Germline assignment: CDR1 SGHVS and CDR2 FQNEAQ. The CDR3 is CATGEPNTGELFF. CDR3 DNA sequence: TGTGCCACGGGGGAGCCGAACACCGGGGAGCTGTTTTTT.

V gene TRBV4-2 combines with J gene TRBJ2-7, with D unclear. Germline V lookup: CDR1 LGHNA, CDR2 YNFKEQ. The germline V and J ends were trimmed by 1 base and 6 bases, with 13 bases remaining between them. This CDR3 contains 14 residues. The CDR3 DNA sequence: TGTGCCAGCAGCCAAGGAACCGACTCGAGCGAGCAGTACTTC. Amino acids: CASSQGTDSSEQYF.

The J gene is TRBJ1-1, the V gene TRBV19; D is uncertain. The CDR3 covers 13 residues. The germline V gene encodes CDR1 LNHDA and CDR2 SQIVND (reference sequence). Trimming stripped 6 bases from V and 6 bases from J, with 14 bases between. The CDR3 DNA is TGTGCCAGTAGCTCAGGTGTTGTCGCTGAAGCTTTCTTT. Amino acids: CASSSGVVAEAFF.

This clone was detected a few times. This chain uses TRBV2 with TRBJ2-7; a possible D gene is TRBD2 (5 bases). The CDR3 extends over 13 amino acids. Trimming cost V 3 bases and J 9 bases, with 15 bases left between them. Germline CDR1 and CDR2: SNHLY and FYNNEI. For the CDR3, the DNA is TGTGCCAGCAGTGAGACCCTGCGGGCGGTGCAGTACTTC. It translates to CASSETLRAVQYF.

This chain links TRBV28 with TRBJ2-6; D gene unclear. The CDR3 contains 14 residues. Germline values: CDR1 MDHEN, CDR2 SYDVKM. Trimming took off 4 bases at V and 14 bases at J, with 18 bases between the two ends. CDR3: CASSSTQRFWFLTF. The DNA of the CDR3 is TGTGCCAGCAGTTCGACGCAGAGGTTCTGGTTCCTGACTTTC.